This T cell receptor beta chain appears in the sequencing data of a study of blood T cell repertoires in COVID-19. Study-level background: Specimens from acute and convalescent COVID-19 originated in the United States, Italy and Spain. T cells, B-cell-depleted T cells, or PBMCs supplied cDNA or gDNA.

From germline, CDR1 is LGHDT and CDR2 YNNKEL (reference sequence). This CDR3 is built from 14 residues. Trimming removed 1 base at V and 0 bases at J, with 6 bases between. Original analysis: By means of reference gene primer amplification, nucleated cell counts were estimated. Sequencing was performed with immunoSEQ multiplex PCR; in TCRdb, only in-frame clones are kept and a portion is missing. For V, J and clone size, that table is used; D and trimming come from the DNA. This sample yields around 250,000 clones, of which 65% to 85% are seen a single time; roughly 1.4% belongs to the top ten. Material: peripheral blood. This TCR came from a woman aged 40 to 50 who had recovered from COVID-19. V usage is TRBV3-1 (or the pseudogene TRBV3-2) and J usage is TRBJ1-1; D possibly corresponds to TRBD1 (6 bases). In nucleotides, the CDR3 is TGTGCCAGCAGCCAAGGGGGGCTGAACACTGAAGCTTTCTTT. This gives the protein CASSQGGLNTEAFF.